Reported below is one T cell receptor beta chain. Original handling: Amplification with reference gene primers provided the estimates of nucleated cell counts. Here immunoSEQ multiplex PCR was the method, and the copy in TCRdb shows in-frame clones only, minus some. That table is the source of V, J and clone size, and D and trimming were worked out from the DNA. This repertoire shows tens of thousands of clones, approximately 90% found once; its top ten account for 2.9%. This specimen comes from a study of blood T cell repertoires in COVID-19. Whole-study context: Acute and convalescent COVID-19 samples came from the United States, Italy and Spain. T cells, B-cell-depleted T cells, or PBMCs supplied cDNA or gDNA.

Germline trimming cut 6 bases from V and 0 bases from J; bases unmatched to any gene: 5. The CDR3 has 15 amino acids. The V gene's germline CDR1 is MNHEY and CDR2 SMNVEV (reference sequence). The sample taken for sequencing was peripheral blood. The chain combines TRBV27 with TRBJ1-3; 7 bases are shared with TRBD1. The sequence was collected from an elderly woman with acute or convalescent COVID-19. CDR3: CASRRQGSSGNTIYF. In DNA form, the CDR3 reads TGTGCCAGCAGAAGACAGGGCAGCTCTGGAAACACCATATATTTT.